The 31 T cell receptor beta chains in this list originate from one sample, sequenced in a study of T-cell memory formation after mild COVID-19. TCRdb reanalysed the 5' RACE reads using MiXCR and keeps one entry per CDR3 protein. The top ten hold around 23% of the sample, which has fewer than 350,000 distinct CDR3 sequences, about 20% seen once. The sample consisted of PBMCs or a T cell subset sorted from them (not recorded which). These receptors all stem from a man younger than 35 who had mild COVID-19 (a few samples of this study predate the infection). Cell type and time point are not known.

This chain joins TRBV18 and TRBJ1-1; unclear D gene. The CDR3 length is 12 residues. Looked up from germline, CDR1 is KGHSH and CDR2 is LQKENI. V was cut by 4 bases and J by 2 bases, with 5 bases left in between. The CDR3 spells CASSRSNTEAFF. The CDR3 DNA sequence: TGTGCCAGCTCACGGAGTAACACTGAAGCTTTCTTT.

V and J are TRBV6-1 and TRBJ2-7; TRBD1 aligns across 11 bases. This CDR3 has 15 residues. Germline V gives CDR1 MNHNS, CDR2 SASEGT. Losses at the gene ends were 3 bases for V and 6 bases for J; bases not matched to a gene: 7. DNA for the CDR3: TGTGCCAGCAGTGACCTCGGGACAGGGGGATCCGAGCAGTACGTC. This codes for CASSDLGTGGSEQYV.

The V gene is TRBV24-1, the J gene TRBJ2-2, with 7 bases identical to TRBD1. The germline CDR1 and CDR2 sequences are KGHDR and SFDVKD. The trim removed 6 bases at V and 1 base at J, leaving 7 bases unmatched. This CDR3 contains 16 residues. The DNA for the CDR3 is TGTGCCACCAGTCTACAGGGGACCCAGAACACCGGGGAGCTGTTTTTT. Translation: CATSLQGTQNTGELFF.

This clonotype appeared a few times. The chain is built from TRBV20-1 and TRBJ2-1; 13 nucleotides line up with TRBD2. V lost 6 bases to trimming and J lost 2 bases; unmatched junction nucleotides: 4. The CDR3 extends over 15 amino acids. Germline-derived CDR1 and CDR2 are DFQATT and SNEGSKA (reference sequence). The CDR3 reads CSALGTSGAYNEQFF. As DNA, the CDR3 is TGCAGTGCCCTAGGGACTAGCGGGGCCTACAATGAGCAGTTCTTC.

The chain couples TRBV6-6 to TRBJ2-5; no clear D gene. V was pared by 6 bases and J by 3 bases, with 20 bases between. The CDR3 totals 16 residues. Germline-derived CDR1 and CDR2 are MNHNY and SVGAGI (reference sequence). The CDR3 is CASRSALRQFEETQYF. The CDR3 coding sequence is TGTGCCAGCAGAAGCGCCCTTAGGCAGTTCGAAGAGACCCAGTACTTC.

This clonotype was seen more than once but under ten times. The CDR3 DNA is TGTGCCAGCAGTGAAGGGAGTTTATACAATGAGCAGTTCTTC. As protein: CASSEGSLYNEQFF. This rearrangement joins TRBV6-4 to TRBJ2-1; TRBD2 might be the D (5 bases). Trimming took 3 bases from V and 4 from J, leaving 10 bases between them. Germline V gene sequence: CDR1 MRHNA, CDR2 SNTAGT. The CDR3 loop spans 14 amino acids.

This clonotype has more than one count but fewer than ten. V usage is TRBV12-3 or TRBV12-4 and J usage is TRBJ2-5; 12 bases match TRBD2. With 7 bases clipped from V and 4 bases from J, the junction kept 19 bases outside the gene matches. The length of the CDR3 is 19 residues. Here the CDR3 reads CASTPRVSSGGARRETQYF. CDR3 coding DNA: TGTGCCAGCACCCCCCGGGTGTCTAGCGGGGGGGCGAGGAGAGAGACCCAGTACTTC.

This clonotype has only a few counts. V usage is TRBV18 and J usage is TRBJ1-2; D not certain. Between the trimmed V and J ends, which lost 2 bases and 3 bases, there was a span of 10 bases. There are 14 residues in the CDR3. In germline, CDR1 is KGHSH, CDR2 LQKENI. The CDR3 loop is CASSPGGAYYGYTF. The CDR3 nucleotides read TGTGCCAGCTCACCAGGAGGAGCGTACTATGGCTACACCTTC.

The chain recombines TRBV3-1 with TRBJ1-2, with D uncertain. CDR3 length: 14 amino acids. Deletions cut 1 base from V and 2 bases from J, with 8 bases between. From germline, CDR1 is LGHDT and CDR2 YNNKEL (reference sequence). The CDR3, as DNA: TGTGCCAGCAGCCAAGGGACGGTGAACTATGGCTACACCTTC. It encodes CASSQGTVNYGYTF.

In the case of this clonotype: Sequence at one end of the junction differs from germline and may be a read error. This sequence joins TRBV29-1 and TRBJ2-6; D may be TRBD1 (5 bases). This CDR3 has 14 amino acids. CDR1 is SQVTM and CDR2 is ANQGSEA in the germline V gene. The CDR3 DNA follows: TGCAGCGATGAATGGGGCAATGGGGCCAACGTCCTGACTTTC. Amino acid sequence: CSDEWGNGANVLTF.

This clonotype was recorded a few times. The chain couples TRBV20-1 to TRBJ2-5; tentatively, D is TRBD2 (5 bases). V gave up 5 bases and J gave up 12 bases, with 7 bases separating them. CDR1 and CDR2 (germline): DFQATT, SNEGSKA (reference sequence). The CDR3 totals 8 residues. The CDR3 sequence: CSAEGKYF. The CDR3, as DNA: TGCAGTGCTGAGGGCAAGTACTTC.

The chain employs TRBV5-1 and TRBJ2-7; the match to TRBD1 covers 11 bases. Germline V gene lookup returns CDR1 SGHRS and CDR2 YFSETQ. J was trimmed by 9 bases and V by 0 bases; bases with no gene match: 8. The length of the CDR3 is 15 residues. Here the CDR3 reads CASSLDGQGARVQYV. In DNA form, the CDR3 reads TGCGCCAGCAGCTTGGACGGACAGGGGGCCAGAGTGCAGTACGTC.

This clonotype has a handful of counts. The rearrangement links TRBV4-3 to TRBJ1-1, with D tentatively TRBD1 (5 bases). Germline V lookup: CDR1 LGHNA, CDR2 YSLEER. Trimming removed 0 bases at V and 4 bases at J, with 12 bases between. This CDR3 contains 15 residues. The CDR3 bases are TGCGCCAGCAGCCAAGATCCGGGGGGTGGCACTGAAGCTTTCTTT. Translated: CASSQDPGGGTEAFF.

As regards this clonotype: A much larger clone is a single base away; this may be a read error. V and J are TRBV11-2 and TRBJ2-7, with 7 bases lining up with TRBD1. The V and J ends lost 1 base and 5 bases, in that order; junction bases with no gene match: 8. Looked up from germline, CDR1 is SGHAT and CDR2 is FQNNGV. The length of the CDR3 is 15 residues. The CDR3 spells CASSLGSGTAHEQYV. The CDR3 DNA is TGTGCCAGCAGCTTAGGCTCAGGGACAGCCCACGAGCAGTACGTC.

A word on this clonotype: Mismatch with germline at one junction end may stem from a read error. V and J are TRBV11-1 and TRBJ2-6; 9 bases align to TRBD1. The CDR3 totals 16 residues. The V gene's germline CDR1 is SGHAT and CDR2 FQDESV (reference sequence). The CDR3 region is CASRVQGAHGDNVLTF. The CDR3 DNA sequence: TGTGCCAGCAGAGTACAGGGGGCGCACGGGGACAACGTCCTGACTTTC.

The rearrangement links TRBV29-1 to TRBJ2-4; D is undetermined. From germline, CDR1 is SQVTM and CDR2 ANQGSEA. CDR3 length: 12 amino acids. Trimming shortened V by 4 bases and J by 2 bases, and 6 bases separated the two germline ends. CDR3 loop: CSVGFPKNIQYF. In DNA form, the CDR3 reads TGCAGCGTTGGTTTTCCCAAAAACATTCAGTACTTC. The variable domain in full, completed from reference TRBV29-1 and TRBJ2-4, reads SAVISQKPSRDICQRGTSLTIQCQVDSQVTMMFWYRQQPGQSLTLIATANQGSEATYESGFVIDKFPISRPNLTFSTLTVSNMSPEDSSIYLCSVGFPKNIQYFGAGTRLSVL.

This clonotype was detected only a few times. This rearrangement joins TRBV5-1 to TRBJ1-2; D not certain. V lost 4 bases, J lost 2 bases, and 15 bases lay in between. This CDR3 region has 15 residues. The V gene's germline CDR1 is SGHRS and CDR2 YFSETQ. The CDR3 DNA follows: TGCGCCAGCAGCGAAACAGCTTCTGGGAACTATGGCTACACCTTC. Translation: CASSETASGNYGYTF.

The chain carries TRBV11-3 and TRBJ2-2, with 9 bases lining up with TRBD1. This CDR3 has 14 amino acids. The V segment lost 3 bases and the J segment 5 bases; nucleotides outside the gene matches: 1. Germline CDR1 and CDR2: SGHNT and YENEEA. The CDR3 protein is CASSFGQGTGELFF. CDR3 coding DNA: TGTGCCAGCAGCTTCGGACAGGGGACCGGGGAGCTGTTTTTT.

The DNA for the CDR3 is TGTGCCAGCAGCCACCCCCTGGCGGGGAGCTCCTACAATGAGCAGTTCTTC. Translation: CASSHPLAGSSYNEQFF. The rearrangement uses TRBV3-1 and TRBJ2-1; weak D call: TRBD2 (6 bases). The V end lost 3 bases, the J end lost 0 bases, and 15 bases lay between the germline ends. CDR3 length equals 17 residues. Germline loops: CDR1 LGHDT, CDR2 YNNKEL (reference sequence).

This clonotype has at least ten counts. The V gene is TRBV7-3, the J gene TRBJ1-1; D is possibly TRBD1 (6 bases). V lost 2 bases and J lost 5, with 9 bases in between. Germline CDR1 SGHTA, CDR2 FQGTGA. The CDR3 is 13 residues long. The DNA for the CDR3 is TGTGCCAGCAGCTTATTACAGGGAACTGAAGCTTTCTTT. Amino acid sequence: CASSLLQGTEAFF. Based on the CDR3 plus reference TRBV7-3 and TRBJ1-1, the full variable domain is GAGVSQTPSNKVTEKGKYVELRCDPISGHTALYWYRQSLGQGPEFLIYFQGTGAADDSGLPNDRFFAVRPEGSVSTLKIQRTERGDSAVYLCASSLLQGTEAFFGQGTRLTVV.

This chain connects TRBV20-1 to TRBJ2-5; 7 positions agree with TRBD2. This CDR3 spans 14 amino acids. CDR1 is DFQATT and CDR2 is SNEGSKA in the germline V gene (reference sequence). Written as DNA, the CDR3 is TGCAGCGTACTCCCTGCAGCGGGGAAAGAGACCCAGTACTTC. Its protein product is CSVLPAAGKETQYF.

The gene calls are TRBV7-2 and TRBJ2-1, with a weak D call TRBD1 (6 bases). The CDR3 is 15 residues long. Germline loops: CDR1 SGHTA, CDR2 FQGNSA. V was shortened by 8 bases and J by 1 base, with 15 bases between the two germline ends. The CDR3 DNA is TGTGCCAGCGGATTACAGGGTAGATCCTACAATGAGCAGTTCTTC. Protein: CASGLQGRSYNEQFF.

The chain recombines TRBV10-3 with TRBJ2-5, with 7 bases matching TRBD1. Germline-derived CDR1 and CDR2 are ENHRY and SYGVKD. This CDR3 has 13 amino acids. Trimming removed 10 bases from V and 5 bases from J; junction bases left unmatched: 10. The CDR3 DNA sequence: TGTGCCACAGCAGAGGGGGCCCGGGAGACCCAGTACTTC. Its translation is CATAEGARETQYF.

This clonotype has a handful of counts. The chain is built from TRBV20-1 and TRBJ2-7; 13 nucleotides match TRBD2. The length of the CDR3 is 16 residues. Trimming took 0 bases from V and 6 from J; bases not matched to a gene: 8. The germline CDR1 and CDR2 sequences are DFQATT and SNEGSKA (reference sequence). DNA of the CDR3: TGCAGTGCTAGAGATCGACTAGCGGGGGGATTGGGCGAGCAGTACTTC. Protein product: CSARDRLAGGLGEQYF.

The CDR3 protein is CASSAQGEYTEAFF. CDR3 bases: TGTGCCAGCAGTGCCCAGGGAGAGTACACTGAAGCTTTCTTT. This chain links TRBV12-3 or TRBV12-4 with TRBJ1-1, with D perhaps TRBD1 (5 bases). V gave up 5 bases and J gave up 3 bases, with 13 bases separating them. This CDR3 contains 14 residues.

The V call is TRBV7-2, the J call TRBJ2-3, with 9 bases matching TRBD1. Germline trimming cut 6 bases from V and 6 bases from J; bases unmatched to any gene: 7. Germline CDR1 is SGHTA and CDR2 is FQGNSA. The CDR3 runs to 14 residues. The CDR3 sequence: CASSFGQGRDTQYF. The CDR3 DNA follows: TGTGCCAGCAGTTTCGGACAGGGGAGGGATACGCAGTATTTT.

This clonotype was counted between two and nine times. The chain carries TRBV5-1 and TRBJ2-7; 8 bases align to TRBD2. Germline V lookup: CDR1 SGHRS, CDR2 YFSETQ. The CDR3 spans 16 residues. V gave up 5 bases and J gave up 2 bases; unmatched junction bases: 12. For the CDR3, the DNA is TGCGCCAGCAGTCCGGGGGTAGCGGGGCAGACCTACGAGCAGTACTTC. Its translation: CASSPGVAGQTYEQYF.

This chain connects TRBV6-5 to TRBJ1-3; the D is unclear. V shed 2 bases and J shed 0 bases, with 11 bases lying between them. The CDR3 contains 16 residues. CDR1 is MNHEY and CDR2 is SVGAGI in the germline V gene. The CDR3 spells CASSYGPPSSGNTIYF. The CDR3 DNA reads as TGTGCCAGCAGTTACGGGCCGCCGAGCTCTGGAAACACCATATATTTT.

The DNA of the CDR3 is TGTGCCAGCAGTTACTCGGGGGGCCGGGCCGGGGAGCTGTTTTTT. Translation gives CASSYSGGRAGELFF. The V and J genes are TRBV6-5 and TRBJ2-2; D might be TRBD1 or TRBD2, each matching 6 bases. Germline loops: CDR1 MNHEY, CDR2 SVGAGI. This CDR3 has 15 residues. Deletions cut 0 bases from V and 6 bases from J, with 11 bases between.

The chain links TRBV5-1 to TRBJ2-3; 8 nucleotides match TRBD1. This CDR3 has 14 amino acids. Trimming cost V 3 bases and J 6 bases; bases outside gene matches: 6. Germline CDR1 is SGHRS and CDR2 is YFSETQ. For the CDR3, the DNA is TGCGCCAGCAGCTGGGCAGGGGGCCCTGATACGCAGTATTTT. This translates into CASSWAGGPDTQYF.

The V call is TRBV7-9, the J call TRBJ2-1; TRBD2 agrees at 14 bases. CDR3 length equals 16 residues. Germline CDR1 SEHNR, CDR2 FQNEAQ (reference sequence). The trim removed 4 bases at V and 3 bases at J, leaving 2 bases unmatched. CDR3 nucleotides: TGTGCCAGCAGCTCCGGACTAGCGGGAGGCTACAATGAGCAGTTCTTC. It yields the protein CASSSGLAGGYNEQFF.